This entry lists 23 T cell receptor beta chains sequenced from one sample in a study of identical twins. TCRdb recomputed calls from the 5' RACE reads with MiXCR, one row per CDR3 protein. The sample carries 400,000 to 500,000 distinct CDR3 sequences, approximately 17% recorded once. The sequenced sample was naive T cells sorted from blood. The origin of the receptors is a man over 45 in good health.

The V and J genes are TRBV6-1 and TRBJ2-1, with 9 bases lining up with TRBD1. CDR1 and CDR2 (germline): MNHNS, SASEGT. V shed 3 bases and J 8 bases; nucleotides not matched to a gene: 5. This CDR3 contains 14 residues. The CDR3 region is CASSDLDRGHEQFF. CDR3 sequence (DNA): TGTGCCAGCAGTGACCTGGACAGGGGCCATGAGCAGTTCTTC.

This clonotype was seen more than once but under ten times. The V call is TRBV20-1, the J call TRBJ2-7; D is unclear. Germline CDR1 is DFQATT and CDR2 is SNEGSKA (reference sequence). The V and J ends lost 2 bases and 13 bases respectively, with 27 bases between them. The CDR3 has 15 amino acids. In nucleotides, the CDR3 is TGCAGTGCTAGACGCCGGATAGACCAGATAGGTACGGATTACTTC. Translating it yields CSARRRIDQIGTDYF.

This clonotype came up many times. DNA of the CDR3: TGTGCCAGCACCAACTACAATGAGCAGTTCTTC. It encodes CASTNYNEQFF. V usage is TRBV7-9 and J usage is TRBJ2-1, with no clear D. The CDR3 sequence is 11 residues long. Looked up from germline, CDR1 is SEHNR and CDR2 is FQNEAQ (reference sequence). V was shortened by 7 bases and J by 3 bases, with 4 bases between the two germline ends. The whole variable domain, filled in from reference TRBV7-9 and TRBJ2-1, reads DTGVSQNPRHKITKRGQNVTFRCDPISEHNRLYWYRQTLGQGPEFLTYFQNEAQLEKSRLLSDRFSAERPKGSFSTLEIQRTEQGDSAMYLCASTNYNEQFFGPGTRLTVL.

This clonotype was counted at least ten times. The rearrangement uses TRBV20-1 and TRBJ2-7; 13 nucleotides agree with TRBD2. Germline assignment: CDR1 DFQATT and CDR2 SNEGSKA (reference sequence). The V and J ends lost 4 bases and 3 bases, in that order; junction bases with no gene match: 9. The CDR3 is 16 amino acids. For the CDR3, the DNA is TGCAGTGCTACTGGACTAGCGGGAGCCCAGCTCTACGAGCAGTACTTC. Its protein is CSATGLAGAQLYEQYF.

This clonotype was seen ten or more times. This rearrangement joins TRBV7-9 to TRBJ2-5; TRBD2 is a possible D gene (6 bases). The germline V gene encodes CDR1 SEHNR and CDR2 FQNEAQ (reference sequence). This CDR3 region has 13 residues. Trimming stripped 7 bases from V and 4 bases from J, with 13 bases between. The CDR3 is CASTPQGGETQYF. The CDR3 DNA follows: TGTGCCAGCACCCCCCAGGGAGGAGAGACCCAGTACTTC.

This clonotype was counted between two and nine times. The CDR3 DNA sequence: TGTGCCACCAGTGATTTTGGCGCGGGAGAGGGAGACAATGAGCAGTTCTTC. Protein: CATSDFGAGEGDNEQFF. The rearrangement links TRBV24-1 to TRBJ2-1; 7 bases map to TRBD2. This CDR3 is built from 17 residues. Germline V lookup: CDR1 KGHDR, CDR2 SFDVKD. V shed 1 base, J shed 5 bases, and the junction held 10 bases outside the gene matches.

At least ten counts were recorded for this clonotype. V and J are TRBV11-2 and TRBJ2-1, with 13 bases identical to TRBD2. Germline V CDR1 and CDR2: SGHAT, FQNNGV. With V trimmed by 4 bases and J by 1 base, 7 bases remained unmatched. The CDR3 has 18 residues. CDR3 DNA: TGTGCCAGCAGCTGGACGCGGACTAGCGGGGGTTCCTACAATGAGCAGTTCTTC. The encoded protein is CASSWTRTSGGSYNEQFF.

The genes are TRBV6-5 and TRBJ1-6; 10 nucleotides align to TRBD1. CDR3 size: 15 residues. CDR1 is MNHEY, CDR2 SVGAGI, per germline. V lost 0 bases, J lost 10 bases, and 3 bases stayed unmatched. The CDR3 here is CASSYSTGGSSPLHF. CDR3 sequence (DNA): TGTGCCAGCAGTTACTCGACAGGGGGCAGCTCACCCCTCCACTTT.

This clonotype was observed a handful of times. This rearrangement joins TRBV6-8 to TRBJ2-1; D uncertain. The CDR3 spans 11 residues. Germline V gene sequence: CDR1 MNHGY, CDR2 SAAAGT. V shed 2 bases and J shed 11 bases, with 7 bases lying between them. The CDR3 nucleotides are TGTGCCAGCAGTTACGGCCTTAAGCAGTTCTTC. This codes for CASSYGLKQFF.

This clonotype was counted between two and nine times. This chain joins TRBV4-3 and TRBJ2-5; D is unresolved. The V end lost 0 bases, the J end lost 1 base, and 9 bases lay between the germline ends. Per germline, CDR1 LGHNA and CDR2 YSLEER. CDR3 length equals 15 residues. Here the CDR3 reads CASSQDMLIQETQYF. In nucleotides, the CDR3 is TGCGCCAGCAGCCAAGACATGCTAATCCAAGAGACCCAGTACTTC.

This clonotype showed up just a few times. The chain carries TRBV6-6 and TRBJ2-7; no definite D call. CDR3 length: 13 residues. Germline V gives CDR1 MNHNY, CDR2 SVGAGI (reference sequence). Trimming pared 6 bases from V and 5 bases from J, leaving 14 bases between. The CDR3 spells CASSPSVAHEQYF. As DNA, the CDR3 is TGTGCCAGCAGCCCCTCCGTGGCGCACGAGCAGTACTTC.

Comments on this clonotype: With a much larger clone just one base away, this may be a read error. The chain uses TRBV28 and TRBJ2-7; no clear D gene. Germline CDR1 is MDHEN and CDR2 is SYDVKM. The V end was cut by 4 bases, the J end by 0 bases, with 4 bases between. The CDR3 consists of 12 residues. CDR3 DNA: TGTGCCAGCAGTTGGAACTCCTACGAGCAGTACTTC. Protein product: CASSWNSYEQYF.

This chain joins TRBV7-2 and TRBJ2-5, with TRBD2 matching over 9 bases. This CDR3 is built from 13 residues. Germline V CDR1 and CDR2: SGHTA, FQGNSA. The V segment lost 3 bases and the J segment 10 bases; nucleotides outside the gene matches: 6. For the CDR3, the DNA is TGTGCCAGCAGCTTCAGCGGGGGGTGGAGCCAGTACTTC. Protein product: CASSFSGGWSQYF. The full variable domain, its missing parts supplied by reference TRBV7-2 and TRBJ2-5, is GAGVSQSPSNKVTEKGKDVELRCDPISGHTALYWYRQSLGQGLEFLIYFQGNSAPDKSGLPSDRFSAERTGGSVSTLTIQRTQQEDSAVYLCASSFSGGWSQYFGPGTRLLVL.

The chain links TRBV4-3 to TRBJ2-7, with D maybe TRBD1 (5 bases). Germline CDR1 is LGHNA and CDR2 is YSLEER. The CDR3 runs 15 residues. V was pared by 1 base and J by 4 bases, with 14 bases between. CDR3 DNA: TGCGCCAGCAGCCAAGCGCCAGGGTATGGTTACGAGCAGTACTTC. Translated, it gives CASSQAPGYGYEQYF.

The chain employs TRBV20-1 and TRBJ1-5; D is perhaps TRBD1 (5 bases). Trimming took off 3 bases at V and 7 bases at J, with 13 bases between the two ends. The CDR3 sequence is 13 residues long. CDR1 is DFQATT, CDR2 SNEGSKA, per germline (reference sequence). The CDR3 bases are TGCAGTGCTAGTGGGGAGGGACGACAGCCCCAGCATTTT. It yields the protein CSASGEGRQPQHF.

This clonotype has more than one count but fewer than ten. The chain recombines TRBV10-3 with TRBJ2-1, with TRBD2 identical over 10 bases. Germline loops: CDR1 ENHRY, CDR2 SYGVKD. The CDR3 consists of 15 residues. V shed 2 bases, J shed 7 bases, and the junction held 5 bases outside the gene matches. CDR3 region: CAISEASGGANEQFF. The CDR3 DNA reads TGTGCCATCAGTGAGGCGAGCGGGGGGGCGAATGAGCAGTTCTTC.

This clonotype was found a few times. The CDR3 coding sequence is TGTGCCAGCAGTTACTTTCTAGTCTCACATGAGCAGTTCTTC. Translating gives CASSYFLVSHEQFF. The chain links TRBV6-5 to TRBJ2-1, with D hard to call. The CDR3 spans 14 residues. Trimming shortened V by 1 base and J by 8 bases, and 12 bases separated the two germline ends. CDR1 is MNHEY and CDR2 is SVGAGI in the germline V gene.

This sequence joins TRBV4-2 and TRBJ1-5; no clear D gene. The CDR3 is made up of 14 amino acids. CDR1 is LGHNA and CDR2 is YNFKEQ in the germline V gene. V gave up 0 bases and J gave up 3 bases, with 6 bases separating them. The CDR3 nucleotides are TGTGCCAGCAGCCAAGATGACATCAATCAGCCCCAGCATTTT. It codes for CASSQDDINQPQHF.

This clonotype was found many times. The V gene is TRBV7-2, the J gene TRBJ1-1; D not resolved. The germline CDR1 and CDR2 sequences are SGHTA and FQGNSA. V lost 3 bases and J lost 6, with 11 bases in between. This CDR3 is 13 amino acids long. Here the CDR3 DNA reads TGTGCCAGCAGCTTGGCGAGGGTCTCTGAAGCTTTCTTT. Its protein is CASSLARVSEAFF.

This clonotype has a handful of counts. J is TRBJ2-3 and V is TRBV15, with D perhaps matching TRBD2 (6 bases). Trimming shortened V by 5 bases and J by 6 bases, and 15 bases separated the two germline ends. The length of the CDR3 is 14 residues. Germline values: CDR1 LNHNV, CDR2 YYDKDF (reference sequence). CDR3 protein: CATSSLSGLDTQYF. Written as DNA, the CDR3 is TGTGCCACCAGCTCCCTGAGCGGGCTGGATACGCAGTATTTT.

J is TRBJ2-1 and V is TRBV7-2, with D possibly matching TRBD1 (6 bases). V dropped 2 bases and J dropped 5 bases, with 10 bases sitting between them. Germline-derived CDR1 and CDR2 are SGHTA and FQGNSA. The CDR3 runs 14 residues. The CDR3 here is CASSLSAGDNEQFF. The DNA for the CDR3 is TGTGCCAGCAGCTTATCGGCAGGGGACAATGAGCAGTTCTTC. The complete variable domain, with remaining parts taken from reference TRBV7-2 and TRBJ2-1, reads GAGVSQSPSNKVTEKGKDVELRCDPISGHTALYWYRQSLGQGLEFLIYFQGNSAPDKSGLPSDRFSAERTGGSVSTLTIQRTQQEDSAVYLCASSLSAGDNEQFFGPGTRLTVL.

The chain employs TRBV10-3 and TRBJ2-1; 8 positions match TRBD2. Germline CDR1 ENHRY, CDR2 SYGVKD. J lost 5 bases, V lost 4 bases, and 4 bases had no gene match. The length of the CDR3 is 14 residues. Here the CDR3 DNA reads TGTGCCATCAGTGGGACTAGCCGTGACAATGAGCAGTTCTTC. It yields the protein CAISGTSRDNEQFF.

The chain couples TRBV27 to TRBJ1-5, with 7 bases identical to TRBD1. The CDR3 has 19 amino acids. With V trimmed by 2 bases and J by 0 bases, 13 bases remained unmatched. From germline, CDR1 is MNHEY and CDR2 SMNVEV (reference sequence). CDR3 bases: TGTGCCAGCAGTTTAAAGGGGGCTAGAGGTGAGAGTAGCAATCAGCCCCAGCATTTT. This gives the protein CASSLKGARGESSNQPQHF.